These 3 T cell receptor beta chains originate from one sample sequenced in a study of regulatory T cells in long-lasting Graves disease. To make TCR beta libraries, researchers used iRepertoire HTBI primers and Arm-PCR of CDR3 regions. TCRdb itself ran the multiplex PCR reads through MiXCR, one entry per CDR3 protein. The data contain about 420,000 distinct CDR3 sequences, approximately 16% of them singletons. This sample's time point: newly diagnosed GD, antithyroid drugs for less than 3 months. Researchers made the TCR library from RNA that was extracted from PBMCs. These data were also filed under a second study, of T cells in Graves' hyperthyroidism and ophthalmopathy.

Material: peripheral blood mononuclear cells (PBMCs), obtained at new diagnosis, from a patient treated with antithyroid drugs. These receptors all come from a woman between 18 and 29 years old with Graves disease.

This clonotype has more than one count but fewer than ten. V and J are TRBV4-3 and TRBJ2-3; 8 positions match TRBD2. Germline loops: CDR1 LGHNA, CDR2 YSLEER. The CDR3 length is 15 residues. After removal of 0 bases from V and 4 bases from J, the junction contained 3 bases not matched to a gene. The CDR3 region is CASSQESGGADTQYF. The CDR3 coding sequence is TGCGCCAGCAGCCAAGAATCGGGGGGGGCAGATACGCAGTATTTT.

The chain uses TRBV19 and TRBJ1-5; D remains unclear. Trimming left V 6 bases short and J 11 bases short, with 17 bases between. The germline V gene encodes CDR1 LNHDA and CDR2 SQIVND (reference sequence). The CDR3 covers 13 residues. The chain's CDR3 is CASSLGALEAQHF. DNA of the CDR3: TGTGCCAGTAGCCTGGGAGCTTTAGAGGCCCAGCATTTT.

This clonotype has a handful of counts. The chain recombines TRBV5-1 with TRBJ2-7, with D unclear. The CDR3 loop spans 15 amino acids. Germline V CDR1 and CDR2: SGHRS, YFSETQ. V was cut by 0 bases and J by 0 bases, with 10 bases left in between. Here the CDR3 reads CASSLDQLSSYEQYF. The CDR3 DNA reads as TGCGCCAGCAGCTTGGACCAGCTGAGCTCCTACGAGCAGTACTTC.